One and the same sample provided the 22 T cell receptor beta chains below, sequenced in a study of cytomegalovirus exposure and HLA in healthy donors. The PCR was carried out with 60 Vbeta primers and 13 Jbeta primers. Clones were read by immunoSEQ multiplex PCR, and TCRdb kept only the in-frame ones, dropping some. The top ten hold 11% of the sample, which has 69,000 or so clones, roughly 74% seen once. The specimen sequenced was PBMCs. The receptor set was obtained from an older woman in good health and CMV-seropositive.

V gene TRBV2 combines with J gene TRBJ1-1; D is unresolved. There are 13 residues in the CDR3. V gave up 4 bases and J gave up 1 base, with 7 bases separating them. CDR1 and CDR2 from the germline V gene are SNHLY and FYNNEI. The CDR3 DNA sequence: TGTGCCAGCAGTGGACAACCGAACACTGAAGCTTTCTTT. It codes for CASSGQPNTEAFF.

In its sample, this clone was seen a few times. The rearrangement joins TRBV2 to TRBJ1-4; D not resolved. The germline V gene has CDR1 SNHLY and CDR2 FYNNEI. Trimming cost V 5 bases and J 3 bases, with 10 bases left between them. This CDR3 comprises 14 residues. The CDR3 loop reads CASSSQVSNEKLFF. The CDR3 DNA sequence: TGTGCCAGCAGTAGTCAGGTTTCTAATGAAAAACTGTTTTTT.

The chain carries TRBV6-6 and TRBJ2-5; tentative D call: TRBD2 (5 bases). The J call could be wrong; TRBJ2-7 is a better fit for the DNA end. This CDR3 region has 12 residues. CDR1 is MNHNY, CDR2 SVGAGI, per germline (reference sequence). The CDR3 DNA reads TGTGCCTGTTCTGAGGGAAACTACGAGCAGTACTTC. Translated, it gives CACSEGNYEQYF.

The chain joins TRBV27 to TRBJ2-5, with 8 bases identical to TRBD2. Unmatched junction bases numbered 5, after V lost 6 bases and J lost 5 bases. The CDR3 has 13 amino acids. CDR1 and CDR2 (germline): MNHEY, SMNVEV (reference sequence). CDR3 amino acids: CASRRTGGETQYF. CDR3 nucleotide sequence: TGTGCCAGCAGGAGAACGGGGGGGGAGACCCAGTACTTC.

This chain connects TRBV29-1 to TRBJ1-1; D not certain. V lost 7 bases and J lost 6, with 9 bases in between. Germline V gene data show CDR1 as SQVTM and CDR2 as ANQGSEA. The CDR3 contains 10 residues. CDR3 DNA: TGCAGCGCCGGTTATTCTGAAGCTTTCTTT. It is translated as CSAGYSEAFF. Variable domain in full (rest from reference TRBV29-1 and TRBJ1-1): SAVISQKPSRDICQRGTSLTIQCQVDSQVTMMFWYRQQPGQSLTLIATANQGSEATYESGFVIDKFPISRPNLTFSTLTVSNMSPEDSSIYLCSAGYSEAFFGQGTRLTVV.

The rearrangement links TRBV6-5 to TRBJ2-1, with TRBD1 as a possible D gene (5 bases). This CDR3 contains 15 residues. From germline, CDR1 is MNHEY and CDR2 SVGAGI. Deletions cut 6 bases from V and 0 bases from J, with 12 bases between. As DNA, the CDR3 is TGTGCCAGCAGCCCTTGGACACTCTCCTACAATGAGCAGTTCTTC. As protein: CASSPWTLSYNEQFF.

This clone was seen once. The chain couples TRBV5-1 to TRBJ2-5, with D possibly being TRBD2 (6 bases). The CDR3 loop spans 17 amino acids. Germline CDR1 reads SGHRS; CDR2 reads YFSETQ. V lost 4 bases to trimming and J lost 1 base, with 20 bases between them. This CDR3 reads CASSQGGELGPQETQYF. The CDR3 coding sequence is TGCGCCAGCAGCCAGGGAGGAGAACTTGGGCCCCAAGAGACCCAGTACTTC.

This clone was picked up one time. DNA for the CDR3: TGCAGCGTTGACGGGACTAGCTTCCCCTACGAGCAGTACTTC. It specifies CSVDGTSFPYEQYF. The chain has TRBV29-1 and TRBJ2-7; 9 positions match TRBD2. Germline V gene lookup returns CDR1 SQVTM and CDR2 ANQGSEA. This CDR3 is 14 amino acids long. The trim removed 3 bases at V and 2 bases at J, leaving 5 bases unmatched.

The CDR3 here is CASSPTQGEIGYTF. CDR3 coding DNA: TGTGCCAGCTCACCGACTCAGGGGGAAATTGGCTACACCTTC. The chain carries TRBV18 and TRBJ1-2, with 7 positions matching TRBD1. This CDR3 is built from 14 residues. J was trimmed by 7 bases and V by 3 bases; bases with no gene match: 8. The germline V gene has CDR1 KGHSH and CDR2 LQKENI.

J is TRBJ1-1 and V is TRBV18; 10 bases agree with TRBD1. Germline-derived CDR1 and CDR2 are KGHSH and LQKENI. V lost 3 bases, J lost 11 bases, and 6 bases stayed unmatched. The length of the CDR3 is 13 residues. CDR3 sequence (DNA): TGTGCCAGCTCACCCGTCGGGACAGGGGACGCTTTCTTT. The encoded protein is CASSPVGTGDAFF.

The chain has TRBV5-8 and TRBJ1-1; 9 nucleotides match TRBD1. The V and J ends lost 4 bases and 10 bases, in that order; junction bases with no gene match: 20. This CDR3 is 17 amino acids long. Germline loops: CDR1 SGHTS, CDR2 YDEGEE. Here the CDR3 reads CASSPGRGGPGQGSAFF. The CDR3 DNA sequence: TGTGCCAGCAGCCCCGGGAGGGGAGGCCCGGGACAGGGTTCAGCTTTCTTT.

This chain connects TRBV25-1 to TRBJ1-2; TRBD1 might be the D (5 bases). CDR1 and CDR2 from the germline V gene are MGHDK and SYGVNS. CDR3 length: 16 residues. The V end was cut by 5 bases, the J end by 6 bases, with 22 bases between. The CDR3: CASSSYTRSGADGYTF. The CDR3 DNA reads TGTGCCAGCAGTTCCTACACAAGAAGTGGGGCAGATGGCTACACCTTC.

The chain links TRBV30 to TRBJ1-1; 8 positions match TRBD1. CDR1 and CDR2 (germline): GTSNPN, SVGIG (reference sequence). After removal of 4 bases from V and 3 bases from J, the junction contained 1 base not matched to a gene. The CDR3 loop spans 12 amino acids. CDR3 sequence (DNA): TGTGCCTGGAAGGGACAGGACACTGAAGCTTTCTTT. This gives the protein CAWKGQDTEAFF. Full variable domain (remainder filled in from reference TRBV30 and TRBJ1-1): SQTIHQWPATLVQPVGSPLSLECTVEGTSNPNLYWYRQAAGRGLQLLFYSVGIGQISSEVPQNLSASRPQDRQFILSSKKLLLSDSGFYLCAWKGQDTEAFFGQGTRLTVV.

This rearrangement joins TRBV30 to TRBJ2-1, with 10 bases lining up with TRBD2. This CDR3 is 14 amino acids long. Germline lookup yields CDR1 GTSNPN and CDR2 SVGIG (reference sequence). V trimming: 0 bases; J trimming: 11 bases; junction bases outside the gene matches: 7. CDR3 nucleotide sequence: TGTGCCTGGAGTGTACTGCCTAGCGGGGGAAAGCAGTTCTTC. Amino acid sequence: CAWSVLPSGGKQFF.

The genes are TRBV14 and TRBJ1-2; D remains ambiguous. Trimming removed 4 bases from V and 8 bases from J, with 14 bases in between. The CDR3 totals 13 residues. The germline V gene has CDR1 SGHDN and CDR2 FVKESK. DNA for the CDR3: TGTGCCAGCAGCCCGACGAGAGGTTACGGCTACACCTTC. Protein product: CASSPTRGYGYTF.

The chain is built from TRBV6-5 and TRBJ1-2, with a tentative D call TRBD1 (5 bases). The CDR3 has 13 amino acids. Germline loops: CDR1 MNHEY, CDR2 SVGAGI. Trimming left V 5 bases short and J 4 bases short, with 11 bases between. The CDR3 region is CASSGGGTYGYTF. DNA of the CDR3: TGTGCCAGCAGTGGTGGGGGGACCTATGGCTACACCTTC.

The chain joins TRBV28 to TRBJ1-2; perhaps TRBD1 as D (5 bases). Per germline, CDR1 MDHEN and CDR2 SYDVKM. The V end was cut by 4 bases, the J end by 8 bases, with 20 bases between. The CDR3 extends over 15 amino acids. As DNA, the CDR3 is TGTGCCAGCAGTTCCCCATTGGGGCAGGGATCAGGCTACACCTTC. Amino acid sequence: CASSSPLGQGSGYTF.

The V call is TRBV7-9, the J call TRBJ1-1; 10 nucleotides line up with TRBD1. The CDR3 spans 15 residues. Germline V gene sequence: CDR1 SEHNR, CDR2 FQNEAQ (reference sequence). V was clipped by 5 bases and J by 2 bases; unmatched bases: 5. CDR3 amino acids: CASSPGQGINTEAFF. For the CDR3, the DNA is TGTGCCAGCAGCCCGGGACAGGGGATTAACACTGAAGCTTTCTTT.

V and J are TRBV6-6 and TRBJ1-2, with TRBD1 identical over 7 bases. The trim removed 2 bases at V and 0 bases at J, leaving 0 bases unmatched. CDR1 and CDR2 (germline): MNHNY, SVGAGI (reference sequence). There are 14 residues in the CDR3. The CDR3 sequence: CASSYGTANYGYTF. In DNA form, the CDR3 reads TGTGCCAGCAGTTACGGGACAGCTAACTATGGCTACACCTTC.

This chain connects TRBV5-1 to TRBJ2-7, with D possibly being TRBD2 (6 bases). The ends were cut back, 4 bases at V and 4 bases at J, with 18 bases in the middle. CDR1 and CDR2 (germline): SGHRS, YFSETQ. The CDR3 spans 15 residues. The CDR3 loop reads CASSPSRETHYEQYF. The CDR3 DNA is TGCGCCAGCAGCCCGTCACGGGAGACGCATTACGAGCAGTACTTC.

The chain has TRBV27 and TRBJ1-3; a weak D match, TRBD1 (5 bases). Between the trimmed V and J ends, which lost 3 bases and 4 bases, there was a span of 13 bases. CDR1 MNHEY and CDR2 SMNVEV come from the germline V gene (reference sequence). The CDR3 is 15 residues long. CDR3 sequence: CASSFTGGKGNTIYF. CDR3 sequence (DNA): TGTGCCAGCAGTTTTACGGGGGGAAAAGGAAACACCATATATTTT.

The chain links TRBV20-1 to TRBJ2-7; D is undetermined. In germline, CDR1 is DFQATT, CDR2 SNEGSKA (reference sequence). The V and J ends lost 6 bases and 7 bases respectively, with 10 bases between them. This CDR3 comprises 10 residues. The CDR3 nucleotides read TGCAGTGCCCTGACAACGGAGCAGTACTTC. It is translated as CSALTTEQYF.